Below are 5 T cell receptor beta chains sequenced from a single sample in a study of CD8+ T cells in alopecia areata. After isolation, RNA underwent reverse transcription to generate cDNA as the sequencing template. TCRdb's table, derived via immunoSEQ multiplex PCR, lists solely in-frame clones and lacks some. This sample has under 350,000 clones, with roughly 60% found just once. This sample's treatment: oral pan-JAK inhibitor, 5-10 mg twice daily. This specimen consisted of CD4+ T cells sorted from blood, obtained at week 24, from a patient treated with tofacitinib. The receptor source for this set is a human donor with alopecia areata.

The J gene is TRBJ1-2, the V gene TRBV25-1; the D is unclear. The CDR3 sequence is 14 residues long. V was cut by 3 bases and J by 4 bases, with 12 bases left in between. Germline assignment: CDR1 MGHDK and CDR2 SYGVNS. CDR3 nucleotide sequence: TGTGCCAGCAGTGATCCTGCGAGTGGCTATGGCTACACCTTC. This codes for CASSDPASGYGYTF.

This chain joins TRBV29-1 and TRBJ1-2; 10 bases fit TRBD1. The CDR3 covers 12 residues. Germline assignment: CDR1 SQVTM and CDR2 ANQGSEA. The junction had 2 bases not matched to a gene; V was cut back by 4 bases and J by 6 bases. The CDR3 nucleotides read TGCAGCGTTGGAGGGACAGGGGATGGCTACACCTTC. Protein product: CSVGGTGDGYTF.

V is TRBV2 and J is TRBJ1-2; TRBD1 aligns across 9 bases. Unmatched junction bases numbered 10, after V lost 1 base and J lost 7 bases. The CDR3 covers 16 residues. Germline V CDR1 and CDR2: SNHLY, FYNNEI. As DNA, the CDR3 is TGTGCCAGCAGTGAAGGCCCCCGGACAGGGGCGAGTGGCTACACCTTC. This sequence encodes CASSEGPRTGASGYTF.

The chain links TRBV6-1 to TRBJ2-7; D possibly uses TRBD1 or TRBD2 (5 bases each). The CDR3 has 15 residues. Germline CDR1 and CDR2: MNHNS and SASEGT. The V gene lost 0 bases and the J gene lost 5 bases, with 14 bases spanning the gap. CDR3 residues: CASSEAPGQRNEQYF. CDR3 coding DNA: TGTGCCAGCAGTGAAGCCCCAGGGCAGCGGAACGAGCAGTACTTC.

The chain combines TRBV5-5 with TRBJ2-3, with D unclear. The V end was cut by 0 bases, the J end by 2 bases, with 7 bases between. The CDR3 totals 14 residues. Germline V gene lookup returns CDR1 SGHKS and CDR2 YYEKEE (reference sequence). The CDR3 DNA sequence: TGTGCCAGCAGCTTGGCCTGGAACACAGATACGCAGTATTTT. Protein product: CASSLAWNTDTQYF.